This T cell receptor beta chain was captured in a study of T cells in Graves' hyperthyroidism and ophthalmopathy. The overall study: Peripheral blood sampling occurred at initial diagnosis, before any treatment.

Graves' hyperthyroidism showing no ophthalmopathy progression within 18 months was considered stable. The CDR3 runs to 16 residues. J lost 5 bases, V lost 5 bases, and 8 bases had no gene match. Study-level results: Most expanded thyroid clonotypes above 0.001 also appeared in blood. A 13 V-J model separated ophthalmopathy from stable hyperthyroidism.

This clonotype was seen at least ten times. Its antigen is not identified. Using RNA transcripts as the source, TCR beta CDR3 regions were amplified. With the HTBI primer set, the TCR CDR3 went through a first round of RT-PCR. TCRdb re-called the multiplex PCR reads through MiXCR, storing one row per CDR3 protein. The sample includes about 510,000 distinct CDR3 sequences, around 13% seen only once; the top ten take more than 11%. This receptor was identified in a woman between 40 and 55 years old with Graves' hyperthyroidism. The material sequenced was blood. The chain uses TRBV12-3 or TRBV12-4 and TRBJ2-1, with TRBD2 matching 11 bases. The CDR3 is CASSPLAGGSNNEQFF. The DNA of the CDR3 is TGTGCCAGCAGTCCTCTAGCGGGAGGAAGCAACAATGAGCAGTTCTTC.